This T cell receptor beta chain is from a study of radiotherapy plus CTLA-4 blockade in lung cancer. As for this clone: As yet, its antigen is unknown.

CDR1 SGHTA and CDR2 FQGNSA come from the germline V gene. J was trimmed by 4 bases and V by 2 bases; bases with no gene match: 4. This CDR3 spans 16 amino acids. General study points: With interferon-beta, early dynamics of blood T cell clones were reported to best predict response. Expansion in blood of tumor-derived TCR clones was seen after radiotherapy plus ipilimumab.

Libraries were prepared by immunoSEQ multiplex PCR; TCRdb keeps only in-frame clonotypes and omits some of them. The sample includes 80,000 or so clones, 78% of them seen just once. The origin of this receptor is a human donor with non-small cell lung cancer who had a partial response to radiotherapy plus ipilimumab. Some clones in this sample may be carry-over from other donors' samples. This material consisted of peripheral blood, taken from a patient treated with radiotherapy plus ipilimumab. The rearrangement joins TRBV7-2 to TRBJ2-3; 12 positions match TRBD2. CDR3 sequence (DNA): TGTGCCAGCAGCTTACTAGCGGGAGGGGCGGCAGATACGCAGTATTTT. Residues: CASSLLAGGAADTQYF.